This TCR beta chain was sequenced during a study of siplizumab effects on memory and regulatory T cells. Overall study findings and caveats: No assignable naive or memory phenotype existed for roughly 80-97% of proliferating CD4+ or CD8+ clones. Relative to controls at 25% to 30%, mappable alloreactive CD4+ clones exhibited a mean Treg-derived proportion of approximately 70% with siplizumab.

This CDR3 spans 15 amino acids. CDR1 MNHNY and CDR2 SVGAGI come from the germline V gene (reference sequence). Trimming shortened V by 8 bases and J by 8 bases, and 21 bases separated the two germline ends. Coculture of the mixed lymphocyte reaction cells took place at 37 degrees C and lasted more than five days. Responder PBMCs received a CFSE label and stimulator PBMCs a Violet Dye label, and the cells were mixed 1:1. Worth noting for this clone: Its antigen is undetermined.

Assays covered some 94,000 TCR templates per sample. Profiling relied on immunoSEQ multiplex PCR, and the TCRdb table lists in-frame clones only, not all of them. Here the sample spans almost 20,000 clones, about 45% being singletons. J is TRBJ1-4 and V is TRBV6-6; tentatively, D is TRBD1 (6 bases). The clonotype comes from a human donor in good health; the cells came from an allogeneic mixed lymphocyte reaction. Some clones in this sample may be carry-over from other donors' samples. The sample was CFSE-low (dividing) CD4+ T cells sorted from an allogeneic mixed lymphocyte reaction. The CDR3 reads CASGHWGLRDEKLFF. CDR3 sequence (DNA): TGTGCCAGCGGGCATTGGGGGCTGCGGGACGAAAAACTGTTTTTT.